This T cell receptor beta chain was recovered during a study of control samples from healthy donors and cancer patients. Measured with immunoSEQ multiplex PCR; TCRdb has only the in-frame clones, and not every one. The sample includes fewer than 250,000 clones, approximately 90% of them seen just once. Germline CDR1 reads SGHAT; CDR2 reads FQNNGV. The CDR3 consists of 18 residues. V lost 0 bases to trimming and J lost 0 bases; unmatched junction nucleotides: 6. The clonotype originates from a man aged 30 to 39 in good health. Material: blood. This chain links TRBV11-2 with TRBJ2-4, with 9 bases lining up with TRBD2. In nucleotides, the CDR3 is TGTGCCAGCAGCTTAGATCGGCTAGCGGGGATAGCCAAAAACATTCAGTACTTC. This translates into CASSLDRLAGIAKNIQYF.